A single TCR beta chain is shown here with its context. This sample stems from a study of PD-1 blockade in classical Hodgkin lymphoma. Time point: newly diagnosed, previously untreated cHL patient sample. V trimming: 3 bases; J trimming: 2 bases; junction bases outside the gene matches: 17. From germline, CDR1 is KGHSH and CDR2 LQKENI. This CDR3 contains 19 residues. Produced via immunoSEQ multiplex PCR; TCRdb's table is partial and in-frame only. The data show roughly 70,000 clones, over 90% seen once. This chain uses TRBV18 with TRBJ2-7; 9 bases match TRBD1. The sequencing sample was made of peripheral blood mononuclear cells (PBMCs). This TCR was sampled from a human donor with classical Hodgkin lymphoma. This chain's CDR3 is CASSPMGLAGGQGPYEQYF. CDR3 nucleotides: TGTGCCAGCTCACCGATGGGACTTGCTGGGGGACAGGGCCCCTACGAGCAGTACTTC. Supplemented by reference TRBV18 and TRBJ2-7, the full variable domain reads NAGVMQNPRHLVRRRGQEARLRCSPMKGHSHVYWYRQLPEEGLKFMVYLQKENIIDESGMPKERFSAEFPKEGPSILRIQQVVRGDSAAYFCASSPMGLAGGQGPYEQYFGPGTRLTVT.